A selection of T cell receptor beta chains follows, all from one sample in a study of neoadjuvant anti-PD-1 for oral cavity cancer. Sequencing used immunoSEQ multiplex PCR; TCRdb keeps in-frame clones, though not all of them. The sample has about 79,000 clones, about 86% seen once; the top ten hold roughly 3.4%. Specimen: PBMCs, collected before nivolumab (anti-PD-1) treatment. The receptor source for this set is a person aged 35-79 years with oral cavity squamous cell carcinoma. The CDR3 runs from the conserved cysteine through the conserved F or W. Each record gives: clone size, D gene, V gene, J gene, CDR3 protein, CDR3 DNA. A D gene is named only where the DNA matches it firmly. Clone size is not always given. Where it is, it says once, few, many or a class for expanded clones.

>-|-|TRBV2|TRBJ2-5
CASSESRYQETQYF
TGTGCCAGCAGTGAAAGTAGGTACCAAGAGACCCAGTACTTC
>-|-|TRBV7-2|TRBJ2-2
CASSKRPGTGAGELFF
TGTGCCAGCAGCAAACGTCCCGGGACCGGGGCCGGGGAGCTGTTTTTT
>-|TRBD1|TRBV28|TRBJ2-2
CASLRQGTGELFF
TGTGCCAGCTTACGACAGGGAACCGGGGAGCTGTTTTTT
>-|-|TRBV19|TRBJ1-2
CASSIEINPNYGYTF
TGTGCCAGTAGTATTGAAATAAACCCTAACTATGGCTACACCTTC
>-|-|TRBV27|TRBJ1-5
CASSPTGQPQHF
TGTGCCAGCAGTCCTACAGGTCAGCCCCAGCATTTT
>-|TRBD1|TRBV6-1|TRBJ1-5
CASSEWPTGQPGQPQHF
TGTGCCAGCAGTGAATGGCCGACGGGACAGCCAGGTCAGCCCCAGCATTTT
>-|-|TRBV2|TRBJ1-1
CASSEAGNRRNTEAFF
TGTGCCAGCAGTGAAGCTGGTAATCGGAGGAACACTGAAGCTTTCTTT
>-|TRBD2|TRBV19|TRBJ2-1
CASSQTSGRVGEQFF
TGTGCCAGTAGTCAAACTAGCGGGAGGGTAGGTGAGCAGTTCTTC
>-|-|TRBV27|TRBJ1-5
CASSSEPSNQPQHF
TGTGCCAGCAGTTCCGAGCCTTCGAATCAGCCCCAGCATTTT
>-|-|TRBV6-1|TRBJ2-3
CASSEYAATDTQYF
TGTGCCAGCAGTGAATACGCAGCTACAGATACGCAGTATTTT
>once|-|TRBV4-1|TRBJ2-7
CASSHFDPPYEQYF
TGCGCCAGCAGCCACTTCGACCCACCCTACGAGCAGTACTTC
>-|TRBD1|TRBV4-1|TRBJ2-7
CASSRTRDRDREQYF
TGCGCCAGCAGCCGAACCCGGGACAGGGATCGCGAGCAGTACTTC
>-|TRBD1|TRBV10-1|TRBJ1-3
CASSASLQGAGNTIYF
TGCGCCAGCTCCGCGAGCCTACAGGGGGCTGGAAACACCATATATTTT
>-|-|TRBV7-3|TRBJ2-2
CASSLRGSRGPGELFF
TGTGCCAGCAGCTTAAGGGGGAGCAGGGGCCCCGGGGAGCTGTTTTTT
>-|-|TRBV6-1|TRBJ1-1
CASSVWQGNTEAFF
TGTGCCAGCAGTGTCTGGCAGGGAAACACTGAAGCTTTCTTT
>-|TRBD1|TRBV5-1|TRBJ1-1
CASSLGAGGTEAFF
TGCGCCAGCAGCTTGGGAGCAGGGGGCACTGAAGCTTTCTTT
>-|-|TRBV10-2|TRBJ1-6
CASSEGGWGDNSPLHF
TGCGCCAGCAGTGAGGGGGGATGGGGAGATAATTCACCCCTCCACTTT
>-|TRBD2|TRBV10-3|TRBJ2-1
CAIRRLAGGYNEQFF
TGTGCCATCAGGAGACTAGCGGGAGGCTACAATGAGCAGTTCTTC
>-|-|TRBV5-1|TRBJ2-5
CASEDPIGTQYF
TGCGCCAGCGAGGACCCGATCGGGACCCAGTACTTC
>-|TRBD1|TRBV5-1|TRBJ2-2
CASSLGQGSNTGELFF
TGCGCCAGCAGCTTGGGACAGGGATCGAACACCGGGGAGCTGTTTTTT
>-|TRBD1|TRBV5-6|TRBJ2-1
CASSPDRGKQFF
TGTGCCAGCAGCCCAGACAGGGGTAAGCAGTTCTTC
>-|-|TRBV4-1|TRBJ1-2
CASSQDSRGLKIFGYTF
TGCGCCAGCAGCCAAGATTCTCGGGGTCTAAAGATTTTTGGCTACACCTTC
>-|-|TRBV19|TRBJ1-5
CASISGLGNQPQHF
TGTGCCAGTATTTCGGGTTTGGGTAATCAGCCCCAGCATTTT
>-|-|TRBV28|TRBJ1-5
CASSLRQGSYSNQPQHF
TGTGCCAGCAGCTTGCGGCAGGGGAGCTATAGCAATCAGCCCCAGCATTTT
>-|-|TRBV6-1|TRBJ1-6
CASSEAVWGSPLHF
TGTGCCAGCAGTGAAGCGGTATGGGGCTCACCCCTCCACTTT
>-|-|TRBV6-4|TRBJ2-3
CASSKESTDTQYF
TGTGCCAGCAGTAAGGAGTCCACAGATACGCAGTATTTT
>-|-|TRBV5-4|TRBJ1-2
CASSLSGGAGMVYGYTF
TGTGCCAGCAGCTTGAGTGGCGGGGCCGGGATGGTGTATGGCTACACCTTC
>-|TRBD1|TRBV6-5|TRBJ1-5
CASSLGRDRNQPQHF
TGTGCCAGCAGTTTGGGCCGGGACAGAAATCAGCCCCAGCATTTT
>-|-|TRBV19|TRBJ2-7
CASSSPAYEQYF
TGTGCCAGTAGTTCGCCGGCTTACGAGCAGTACTTC
>-|-|TRBV5-1|TRBJ2-7
CASTMTGPSYEQYF
TGCGCCAGCACCATGACAGGTCCATCCTACGAGCAGTACTTC
>-|TRBD1|TRBV10-2|TRBJ2-7
CASRDRKTYEQYF
TGCGCCAGCCGGGACAGGAAAACCTACGAGCAGTACTTC
>once|-|TRBV19|TRBJ2-1
CASIGYYGNEQFF
TGTGCCAGTATTGGTTATTATGGGAATGAGCAGTTCTTC
>once|-|TRBV9|TRBJ2-6
CASSPRVGGGGSGANVLTF
TGTGCCAGCAGCCCCCGAGTTGGCGGGGGCGGGTCTGGGGCCAACGTCCTGACTTTC
>-|-|TRBV29-1|TRBJ2-1
CSVVTSSYNEQFF
TGCAGCGTGGTGACTAGCTCCTACAATGAGCAGTTCTTC
>few|TRBD2|TRBV29-1|TRBJ2-1
CSVEGFGTIYNEQFF
TGCAGCGTTGAAGGTTTTGGGACTATATACAATGAGCAGTTCTTC
>few|-|TRBV21-1|TRBJ1-2
CASRDQGGNGYTF
TGTGCCAGCAGGGATCAGGGGGGAAATGGCTACACCTTC
>-|TRBD2|TRBV6-4|TRBJ2-1
CASSGIAGDSYNEQFF
TGTGCCAGCAGTGGGATAGCGGGGGACTCCTACAATGAGCAGTTCTTC
>-|-|TRBV7-3|TRBJ2-1
CASSLMVGAGNEQFF
TGTGCCAGCAGCTTAATGGTGGGAGCCGGCAATGAGCAGTTCTTC
>-|-|TRBV5-4|TRBJ1-6
CASSFGGQVYSPLHF
TGTGCCAGCAGCTTCGGGGGGCAGGTCTATTCACCCCTCCACTTT
>-|-|TRBV5-1|TRBJ1-5
CASSLSAGTTPQPQHF
TGCGCCAGCAGCTTGAGTGCAGGGACAACACCACAGCCCCAGCATTTT
>-|-|TRBV9|TRBJ1-3
CASSVGTTGNTIYF
TGTGCCAGCAGCGTCGGGACAACCGGAAACACCATATATTTT
>-|-|TRBV6-4|TRBJ2-3
CASSDSRDSTDTQYF
TGTGCCAGCAGTGACTCAAGGGACAGCACAGATACGCAGTATTTT
>-|-|TRBV19|TRBJ2-7
CASSIGPGYEQYF
TGTGCCAGTAGTATCGGGCCTGGCTACGAGCAGTACTTC
>-|-|TRBV7-9|TRBJ1-6
CASRANGNSPLHF
TGTGCCAGCCGGGCGAATGGGAATTCACCCCTCCACTTT
>-|-|TRBV7-9|TRBJ2-7
CASSHRRLAFDEQYF
TGTGCCAGCAGCCATCGGCGGCTAGCGTTCGACGAGCAGTACTTC
>-|-|TRBV27|TRBJ2-1
CASSLIYLSSYNEQFF
TGTGCCAGCAGTTTAATTTACCTAAGCTCCTACAATGAGCAGTTCTTC
>-|-|TRBV27|TRBJ2-7
CASSLTDAPPPYEQYF
TGTGCCAGCAGCTTAACCGATGCGCCACCGCCCTACGAGCAGTACTTC
>once|-|TRBV11-2|TRBJ1-6
CASSLFGGTGGNSPLHF
TGTGCCAGCAGCTTGTTTGGCGGAACGGGGGGTAATTCACCCCTCCACTTT
>-|TRBD2|TRBV7-8|TRBJ2-2
CASSLRTSGRLNTGELFF
TGTGCCAGCAGCTTGCGGACTAGCGGGAGATTGAACACCGGGGAGCTGTTTTTT
>-|TRBD1|TRBV2|TRBJ1-1
CASNLGQRNTEAFF
TGTGCCAGCAACCTGGGACAGAGGAACACTGAAGCTTTCTTT
>-|-|TRBV11-2|TRBJ2-1
CASSLFSTLSSYNEQFF
TGTGCCAGCAGCTTATTCTCAACCCTGAGCTCCTACAATGAGCAGTTCTTC
>-|TRBD1|TRBV18|TRBJ2-6
CASSPTGTGPSGANVLTF
TGTGCCAGCTCACCAACCGGGACAGGGCCTTCCGGGGCCAACGTCCTGACTTTC
>-|TRBD1|TRBV5-1|TRBJ2-7
CASSSGTGPYEQYF
TGCGCCAGCAGCTCCGGGACAGGGCCCTACGAGCAGTACTTC
>-|-|TRBV29-1|TRBJ2-7
CSAETETYEQYF
TGCAGCGCTGAGACAGAAACCTACGAGCAGTACTTC